This record covers a single TCR beta chain. Patients all relapsed after autologous stem cell transplantation, and there was variation in brentuximab vedotin exposure. CDR1 is SGHTA, CDR2 FQGNSA, per germline. The ends lost 5 bases at V and 4 bases at J; junction bases unmatched: 5. The length of the CDR3 is 15 residues. Assay used: immunoSEQ multiplex PCR; TCRdb lists only in-frame clones, some missing. This table has 150,000 or so clones, around 84% appearing once. The data derive from a study of PD-1 blockade in classical Hodgkin lymphoma. The sequence came from a human donor with classical Hodgkin lymphoma. Sequences were derived from peripheral blood mononuclear cells (PBMCs), sampled before the second cycle of nivolumab. The chain couples TRBV7-2 to TRBJ1-4, with 9 bases identical to TRBD1. Here the CDR3 reads CASSLGQGLNEKLFF. In DNA, the CDR3 is TGTGCCAGCAGCCTTGGACAGGGGCTTAATGAAAAACTGTTTTTT.